The entry below gives a single T cell receptor (beta chain) sequence along with its context. Assay: immunoSEQ multiplex PCR; the TCRdb copy retains only in-frame clones and omits some. Of tens of thousands of clones in the sample, 95% to 98% were seen once. This sample stems from a study of technical replicates of blood from a handful of donors. Germline V gives CDR1 SGHNT, CDR2 YYREEE (reference sequence). V was trimmed by 4 bases and J by 2 bases, leaving 10 bases between them. The CDR3 totals 13 residues. The clonotype originates from a human donor in good health. Sequenced material: T cells isolated from PBMCs. The chain has TRBV5-4 and TRBJ2-7; the D is unclear. The CDR3 reads CASSTPQTYEQYF. CDR3 coding DNA: TGTGCCAGCAGCACTCCGCAAACCTACGAGCAGTACTTC.